This section outlines one T cell receptor beta chain sequence together with its context. The sample belongs to a study of T-cell reconstitution after alpha-beta-depleted transplantation in children. Preparing the TCRbeta library involved the use of unique molecular identifiers. A single record per CDR3 protein comes from TCRdb applying MiXCR to the PCR reads. Among 250,000 to 400,000 distinct CDR3 sequences listed, around 25% were seen once. This CDR3 is 19 amino acids long. Trimming stripped 4 bases from V and 0 bases from J, with 23 bases between. Germline CDR1 reads SGDLS; CDR2 reads YYNGEE. The chain carries TRBV9 and TRBJ2-4, with TRBD2 as a possible D gene (6 bases). Sequencing used PBMCs, mostly from graft donor cells, obtained 180 days after TCRalphabeta/CD19-depleted stem cell transplant. This sequence was found in a male patient younger than 18 who had a stem cell transplant for acute lymphoblastic leukemia, so the T cells may come from the graft donor. The CDR3 is CASSPSESGHFLAKNIQYF. CDR3 nucleotide sequence: TGTGCCAGCAGCCCCTCGGAGAGCGGGCATTTTCTAGCCAAAAACATTCAGTACTTC. Supplemented by reference TRBV9 and TRBJ2-4, the full variable domain reads DSGVTQTPKHLITATGQRVTLRCSPRSGDLSVYWYQQSLDQGLQFLIQYYNGEERAKGNILERFSAQQFPDLHSELNLSSLELGDSALYFCASSPSESGHFLAKNIQYFGAGTRLSVL.